This T cell receptor beta chain was sequenced for a study of blood T cell repertoires in COVID-19. The overall study: In each case, the material was cDNA or gDNA derived from T cells, B-cell-depleted T cells, or PBMCs.

TCRdb keeps only in-frame clones here, not all; method: immunoSEQ multiplex PCR. There are 250,000 to 350,000 clones in the sample; approximately 91% occur only once, and approximately 13% lies in the top ten. This clone has just a few counts. Germline CDR1 reads LNHDA; CDR2 reads SQIVND (reference sequence). This CDR3 is 13 amino acids long. The V gene lost 4 bases and the J gene lost 5 bases, with 11 bases spanning the gap. This receptor was identified in a woman aged 60-75 years with acute or convalescent COVID-19. The V gene is TRBV19, the J gene TRBJ2-5; the D is unclear. Sequencing was carried out using peripheral blood. CDR3 sequence reads: CASSTTNMETQYF. For the CDR3, the DNA is TGTGCCAGTAGTACCACTAATATGGAGACCCAGTACTTC.